This TCR beta chain is drawn from a study of T cell responses to AZD1222 COVID-19 vaccine. Study results and caveats: Across spike, vaccine-associated CD4 TCRs were found, dominant at 160-218 and 743-854. Sampling captured repertoires only after the peak T cell response. Spike-specific TCR breadth rose after two AZD1222 doses, and depth rose as well.

Using immunoSEQ multiplex PCR, the repertoire was profiled, and TCRdb retains in-frame clones only, with some absent. The top ten clones hold approximately 5% of a sample with roughly 80,000 clones, roughly 88% of them seen once. CDR1 is LNHDA, CDR2 SQIVND, per germline (reference sequence). The CDR3 is 13 amino acids. V lost 5 bases and J lost 1, with 8 bases in between. Concerning this clone itself: Its antigen is currently unknown.

The origin of this receptor is an adult in good health. Source: peripheral blood, taken on day 0 of MenACWY control vaccination. This chain connects TRBV19 to TRBJ1-1; D not resolved. CDR3 coding DNA: TGTGCCAGTAGTGTCGCCTCGAACACTGAAGCTTTCTTT. This sequence encodes CASSVASNTEAFF.